This T cell receptor beta chain was obtained from a study of T cell changes during pregnancy in multiple sclerosis. TCRdb's copy holds only in-frame clones and misses some; the assay was immunoSEQ multiplex PCR. The sample lists about 51,000 clones, 93% seen once, with under 2% in the top ten. Trimming left V 7 bases short and J 5 bases short, with 17 bases between. Germline V gene data show CDR1 as SGHNT and CDR2 as YENEEA. This CDR3 comprises 15 residues. This clonotype originated in a female donor with multiple sclerosis, enrolled in a pregnancy study. Specimen: peripheral blood, collected in the second trimester of pregnancy. The chain joins TRBV11-3 to TRBJ2-2; D possibly corresponds to TRBD1 (5 bases). CDR3 loop: CASTTDQLLTGELFF. CDR3 DNA sequence: TGTGCCAGCACGACAGACCAACTCCTGACCGGGGAGCTGTTTTTT.